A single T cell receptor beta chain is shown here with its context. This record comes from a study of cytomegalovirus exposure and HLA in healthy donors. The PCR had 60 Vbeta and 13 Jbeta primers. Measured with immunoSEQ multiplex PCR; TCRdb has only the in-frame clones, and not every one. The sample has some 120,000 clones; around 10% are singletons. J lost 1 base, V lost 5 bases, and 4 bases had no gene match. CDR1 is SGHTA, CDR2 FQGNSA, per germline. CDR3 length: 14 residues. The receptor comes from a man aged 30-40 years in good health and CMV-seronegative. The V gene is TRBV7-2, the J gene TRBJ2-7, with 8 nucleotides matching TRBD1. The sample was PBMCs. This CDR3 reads CASSTTGGSYEQYF. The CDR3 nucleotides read TGTGCCAGCAGCACTACAGGGGGGTCCTACGAGCAGTACTTC.